The clone carrying this T cell receptor beta chain was seen once. This sample is part of a study of OX40 agonist ivuxolimab in advanced cancers. Germline V gives CDR1 SGHNT, CDR2 YYREEE (reference sequence). This CDR3 contains 12 residues. V lost 3 bases, J lost 5 bases, and 6 bases lay in between. TCRdb's copy holds only in-frame clones and misses some; the assay was immunoSEQ multiplex PCR. Of approximately 120,000 clones listed, around 92% are singletons. This TCR was sampled from an adult with an advanced solid tumor such as melanoma, head and neck, liver or kidney cancer. This chain connects TRBV5-4 to TRBJ1-5; D possibly corresponds to TRBD1 (6 bases). The sequencing here drew on CD4+ or CD8+ T cells sorted from blood, taken in a trial of the OX40 agonist ivuxolimab. CDR3 in DNA: TGTGCCAGCAGCTCAGGGGATCAGCCCCAGCATTTT. Amino acids: CASSSGDQPQHF. The complete variable domain, with remaining parts taken from reference TRBV5-4 and TRBJ1-5, reads ETGVTQSPTHLIKTRGQQVTLRCSSQSGHNTVSWYQQALGQGPQFIFQYYREEENGRGNFPPRFSGLQFPNYSSELNVNALELDDSALYLCASSSGDQPQHFGDGTRLSIL.